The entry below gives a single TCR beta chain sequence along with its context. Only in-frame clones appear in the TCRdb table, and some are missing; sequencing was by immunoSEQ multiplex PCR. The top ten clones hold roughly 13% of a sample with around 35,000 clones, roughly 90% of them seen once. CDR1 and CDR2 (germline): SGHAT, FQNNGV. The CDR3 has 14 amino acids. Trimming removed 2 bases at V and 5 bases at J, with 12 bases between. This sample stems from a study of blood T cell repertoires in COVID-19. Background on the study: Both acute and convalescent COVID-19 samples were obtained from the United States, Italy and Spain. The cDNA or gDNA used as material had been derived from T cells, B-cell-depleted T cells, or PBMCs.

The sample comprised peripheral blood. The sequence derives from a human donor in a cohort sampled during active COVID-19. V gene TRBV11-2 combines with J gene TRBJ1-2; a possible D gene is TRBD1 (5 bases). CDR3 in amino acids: CASSLSGGGYGYTF. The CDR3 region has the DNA TGTGCCAGCAGCTTATCGGGGGGAGGGTATGGCTACACCTTC.